These 21 T cell receptor beta chains came from one sample sequenced in a study of graft-versus-host responses after intestinal transplantation (dated by TCRdb to about 2021). Intraepithelial and lamina propria lymphocytes were isolated from graft specimens using dithiothreitol, EDTA incubations and collagenase D digestion. The library was generated by the immunoSEQ multiplex PCR assay. Drawn from immuneACCESS, this table holds only the in-frame rearrangements with V and J called that TCRdb kept. Clones are partly lost; checked studies trace under half to an unresolved V gene and leave the rest unexplained. The sample has about 12,000 clones on record, 70% to 80% of them singletons. The ten largest make up 4.3% of the sample. This specimen consisted of ileum tissue, obtained around 150 days after intestinal transplantation. These receptors were collected from a human patient who received an intestinal transplant, so some T cells may come from the graft donor.

This rearrangement joins TRBV7-2 to TRBJ2-3; TRBD2 might be the D (6 bases). The V gene lost 9 bases and the J gene lost 10 bases, with 23 bases spanning the gap. Per the germline V gene, CDR1 is SGHTA and CDR2 is FQGNSA. The CDR3 has 14 amino acids. The CDR3 loop is CASVTSSVWGAQYF. In DNA form, the CDR3 reads TGTGCCAGTGTTACTAGCTCCGTTTGGGGCGCGCAGTATTTT.

The table lists this clone with a few counts. The V and J genes are TRBV27 and TRBJ2-3; no reliable D call. The V gene lost 5 bases and the J gene lost 2 bases, with 17 bases spanning the gap. Germline assignment: CDR1 MNHEY and CDR2 SMNVEV (reference sequence). The CDR3 has 16 amino acids. The CDR3 loop is CASSPYLTRLTDTQYF. CDR3 DNA sequence: TGTGCCAGCAGTCCTTATCTAACCAGGCTCACAGATACGCAGTATTTT.

The V call is TRBV7-9, the J call TRBJ2-3, with D tentatively TRBD1 (5 bases). CDR3 length equals 14 residues. Trimming pared 3 bases from V and 5 bases from J, leaving 12 bases between. The germline V gene encodes CDR1 SEHNR and CDR2 FQNEAQ (reference sequence). CDR3: CASSFVGQGDTQYF. The CDR3 DNA sequence: TGTGCCAGCAGCTTCGTTGGGCAGGGAGATACGCAGTATTTT.

Written as DNA, the CDR3 is TGTGCCAGCAGCAAAGGGGGACAGGGCTCGTTAACCAAAAACATTCAGTACTTC. Translated, it gives CASSKGGQGSLTKNIQYF. The chain recombines TRBV5-4 with TRBJ2-4, with 9 bases identical to TRBD1. Losses at the gene ends were 4 bases for V and 2 bases for J; bases not matched to a gene: 13. From germline, CDR1 is SGHNT and CDR2 YYREEE (reference sequence). The CDR3 sequence is 18 residues long.

The V and J genes are TRBV25-1 and TRBJ2-3; 12 positions agree with TRBD2. This CDR3 is 17 amino acids long. Trimming at V came to 4 bases and at J to 3 bases, leaving 8 bases not matched to a gene. CDR1 is MGHDK and CDR2 is SYGVNS in the germline V gene. As DNA, the CDR3 is TGTGCCAGCAGTGGCCTGACTAGCGGGAGTCATACAGATACGCAGTATTTT. Translated: CASSGLTSGSHTDTQYF.

J is TRBJ2-3 and V is TRBV6-4; no clear D. Germline V gene sequence: CDR1 MRHNA, CDR2 SNTAGT. This CDR3 is 15 amino acids long. V lost 0 bases to trimming and J lost 4 bases, with 11 bases between them. CDR3 nucleotide sequence: TGTGCCAGCAGTGACTCGTCTTCCGCGGCAGATACGCAGTATTTT. Its translation: CASSDSSSAADTQYF.

V usage is TRBV19 and J usage is TRBJ2-2; 12 bases line up with TRBD2. Germline V gene lookup returns CDR1 LNHDA and CDR2 SQIVND (reference sequence). The CDR3 has 14 amino acids. The ends lost 6 bases at V and 4 bases at J; junction bases unmatched: 0. CDR3 amino acids: CASRGLAGTGELFF. The CDR3 DNA reads TGTGCCAGTAGGGGACTAGCGGGCACCGGGGAGCTGTTTTTT.

The gene calls are TRBV7-2 and TRBJ2-1, with 7 bases fitting TRBD2. The CDR3 spans 15 residues. Germline assignment: CDR1 SGHTA and CDR2 FQGNSA. Losses at the gene ends were 4 bases for V and 3 bases for J; bases not matched to a gene: 6. The chain's CDR3 is CASSSGTTIYNEQFF. The CDR3 DNA reads TGTGCCAGCAGCTCCGGGACTACGATCTACAATGAGCAGTTCTTC.

The genes are TRBV13 and TRBJ2-2; D call uncertain. Germline assignment: CDR1 PRHDT and CDR2 FYEKMQ (reference sequence). With 5 bases removed from V and 1 base from J, the gap between germline ends came to 8 bases. The CDR3 extends over 14 amino acids. The CDR3 nucleotides read TGTGCCAGCAGCGAGCAAAGGAACACCGGGGAGCTGTTTTTT. Residues: CASSEQRNTGELFF.

Sample share makes this clone large (0.1 to 1%). The rearrangement joins TRBV4-1 to TRBJ1-2; 7 bases are a match to TRBD1. This CDR3 has 14 amino acids. Germline CDR1 and CDR2: MGHRA and YSYEKL. Trimming removed 1 base from V and 4 bases from J; junction bases left unmatched: 3. CDR3 sequence (DNA): TGCGCCAGCAGCCAAGGGGACAGCTTCTATGGCTACACCTTC. The encoded protein is CASSQGDSFYGYTF.

The rearrangement uses TRBV6-5 and TRBJ2-6; maybe TRBD1 (5 bases). This CDR3 is built from 15 residues. With 6 bases removed from V and 0 bases from J, the gap between germline ends came to 9 bases. The germline V gene has CDR1 MNHEY and CDR2 SVGAGI. Here the CDR3 reads CASSIDSSGANVLTF. CDR3 in DNA: TGTGCCAGCAGCATAGACAGCTCTGGGGCCAACGTCCTGACTTTC.

This clone was counted once. V usage is TRBV15 and J usage is TRBJ2-5; the D is unclear. Per germline, CDR1 LNHNV and CDR2 YYDKDF (reference sequence). This CDR3 spans 12 amino acids. V lost 0 bases to trimming and J lost 5 bases, with 4 bases between them. In nucleotides, the CDR3 is TGTGCCACCAGCAGAGATCAGGAGACCCAGTACTTC. Protein sequence: CATSRDQETQYF.

This clone has more than one count but fewer than ten. The chain joins TRBV6-5 to TRBJ1-2; a possible D gene is TRBD1 (6 bases). Trimming stripped 1 base from V and 3 bases from J, with 9 bases between. The germline CDR1 and CDR2 sequences are MNHEY and SVGAGI. The CDR3 has 14 residues. DNA of the CDR3: TGTGCCAGCAGTTACTTGGACAGCGACTATGGCTACACCTTC. Amino acids: CASSYLDSDYGYTF.

This rearrangement joins TRBV18 to TRBJ2-7, with 11 bases lining up with TRBD1. With 4 bases clipped from V and 4 bases from J, the junction kept 6 bases outside the gene matches. Germline assignment: CDR1 KGHSH and CDR2 LQKENI. The CDR3 extends over 15 amino acids. Here the CDR3 reads CASSLAGTGGYEQYF. As DNA, the CDR3 is TGTGCCAGCTCACTCGCCGGGACAGGGGGTTACGAGCAGTACTTC.

This sequence joins TRBV7-2 and TRBJ2-7, with 10 bases lining up with TRBD1. The ends lost 4 bases at V and 4 bases at J; junction bases unmatched: 1. The CDR3 sequence is 13 residues long. Looked up from germline, CDR1 is SGHTA and CDR2 is FQGNSA. The CDR3, as DNA: TGTGCCAGCAGCTGGGACAGGGGTTACGAGCAGTACTTC. Protein sequence: CASSWDRGYEQYF.

In its sample, this clone was seen a few times. This chain links TRBV9 with TRBJ2-1; 7 bases line up with TRBD2. CDR3 size: 15 residues. CDR1 SGDLS and CDR2 YYNGEE come from the germline V gene. J lost 2 bases, V lost 3 bases, and 5 bases had no gene match. CDR3 residues: CASSERDFPYNEQFF. CDR3 nucleotide sequence: TGTGCCAGCAGCGAGCGGGATTTCCCCTACAATGAGCAGTTCTTC.

The chain uses TRBV7-3 and TRBJ2-3; maybe TRBD1 (6 bases). V was shortened by 0 bases and J by 2 bases, with 15 bases between the two germline ends. The CDR3 has 17 amino acids. Germline V lookup: CDR1 SGHTA, CDR2 FQGTGA. The CDR3 region has the DNA TGTGCCAGCAGCTTAACGATTCTATCAGGGGCCACAGATACGCAGTATTTT. Translated: CASSLTILSGATDTQYF.

This clone was observed a few times. J is TRBJ1-2 and V is TRBV4-3; 9 nucleotides agree with TRBD1. The CDR3 consists of 14 residues. V was pared by 1 base and J by 3 bases, with 0 bases of the junction left unmatched. Germline values: CDR1 LGHNA, CDR2 YSLEER. CDR3: CASSQGTGDYGYTF. The CDR3 nucleotides read TGCGCCAGCAGCCAAGGGACAGGGGACTATGGCTACACCTTC.

The chain has TRBV28 and TRBJ1-2; the D is unclear. Trimming removed 5 bases from V and 1 base from J, with 11 bases in between. CDR1 MDHEN and CDR2 SYDVKM come from the germline V gene. This CDR3 is built from 14 residues. This CDR3 reads CASSGPRSNYGYTF. The DNA for the CDR3 is TGTGCCAGCAGTGGTCCTCGGAGTAACTATGGCTACACCTTC.

The V and J genes are TRBV7-9 and TRBJ1-2, with TRBD1 matching 11 bases. Trimming took 10 bases from V and 6 from J; bases not matched to a gene: 13. CDR3 length equals 15 residues. CDR1 and CDR2 from the germline V gene are SEHNR and FQNEAQ (reference sequence). CDR3 protein: CATRRRDRGDHGYTF. DNA for the CDR3: TGTGCCACCCGCCGCCGGGACAGGGGGGACCATGGCTACACCTTC.

The V gene is TRBV5-1, the J gene TRBJ2-3, with a tentative D call TRBD2 (7 bases). This CDR3 comprises 18 residues. Looked up from germline, CDR1 is SGHRS and CDR2 is YFSETQ. The ends were cut back, 4 bases at V and 0 bases at J, with 21 bases in the middle. CDR3 loop: CASSPRDQGRGSTDTQYF. CDR3 sequence (DNA): TGCGCCAGCAGCCCAAGGGACCAGGGGAGGGGAAGCACAGATACGCAGTATTTT.